One sample yielded the 28 T cell receptor beta chains listed below, sequenced in a study of T cells after yellow fever vaccination. In TCRdb, the 5' RACE reads were re-called with MiXCR into one record per CDR3 protein. Here the sample spans some 500,000 distinct CDR3 sequences, roughly 13% being singletons. The starting material was PBMCs, obtained on the day of the yellow fever booster vaccination. Source of these receptors: a man aged 25 to 45 who received the YFV17D yellow fever vaccine.

This clonotype was seen at least ten times. This chain joins TRBV5-1 and TRBJ2-7; TRBD1 matches 7 bases. The CDR3 consists of 16 residues. CDR1 and CDR2 from the germline V gene are SGHRS and YFSETQ. V was clipped by 4 bases and J by 0 bases; unmatched bases: 10. In nucleotides, the CDR3 is TGCGCCAGCAGCGAGGACAGGACGGCTAGCTCCTACGAGCAGTACTTC. It codes for CASSEDRTASSYEQYF. Full variable domain (outside the CDR3, taken from reference TRBV5-1 and TRBJ2-7): KAGVTQTPRYLIKTRGQQVTLSCSPISGHRSVSWYQQTPGQGLQFLFEYFSETQRNKGNFPGRFSGRQFSNSRSEMNVSTLELGDSALYLCASSEDRTASSYEQYFGPGTRLTVT.

This clonotype has at least ten counts. This chain uses TRBV6-6 with TRBJ2-1; TRBD2 aligns across 7 bases. Trimming at V came to 7 bases and at J to 9 bases, leaving 9 bases not matched to a gene. The CDR3 contains 13 residues. Per germline, CDR1 MNHNY and CDR2 SVGAGI (reference sequence). In DNA, the CDR3 is TGTGCCAGCACCCAGAGGGGAGGGAGTGAGCAGTTCTTC. Encoded protein: CASTQRGGSEQFF.

V gene TRBV11-2 combines with J gene TRBJ2-7; the D gene could be TRBD1 or TRBD2 (5 bases each). Trimming took off 3 bases at V and 5 bases at J, with 26 bases between the two ends. CDR3 length: 18 amino acids. Germline lookup yields CDR1 SGHAT and CDR2 FQNNGV. The CDR3 coding sequence is TGTGCCAGCAGCTTCAAAGGATCTCCGGGACCCTCTCGGCACGAGCAGTACTTC. Protein product: CASSFKGSPGPSRHEQYF. Supplemented by reference TRBV11-2 and TRBJ2-7, the full variable domain reads EAGVAQSPRYKIIEKRQSVAFWCNPISGHATLYWYQQILGQGPKLLIQFQNNGVVDDSQLPKDRFSAERLKGVDSTLKIQPAKLEDSAVYLCASSFKGSPGPSRHEQYFGPGTRLTVT.

The V and J genes are TRBV9 and TRBJ2-1, with D unresolved. Per germline, CDR1 SGDLS and CDR2 YYNGEE. The CDR3 is 12 amino acids. The germline V and J ends were trimmed by 4 bases and 10 bases, with 12 bases remaining between them. The CDR3 coding sequence is TGTGCCAGCAGCCCCAGTTTTCGGGAGCAGTTCTTC. Encoded protein: CASSPSFREQFF.

This clonotype was detected ten times or more. This chain joins TRBV6-1 and TRBJ2-1, with D uncertain. Trimming took 6 bases from V and 7 from J, leaving 4 bases between them. The CDR3 is 10 amino acids. Germline V CDR1 and CDR2: MNHNS, SASEGT. The CDR3 DNA follows: TGTGCCAGCAGCGTTAATGAGCAGTTCTTC. Translated, it gives CASSVNEQFF.

The chain carries TRBV10-2 and TRBJ2-5; no reliable D call. This CDR3 comprises 15 residues. The germline gives CDR1 WSHSY, CDR2 SAAADI. The V end lost 4 bases, the J end lost 4 bases, and 16 bases lay between the germline ends. The CDR3 nucleotides read TGCGCCAGCAGTGTATCCCATAGAAATGGAGAGACCCAGTACTTC. Residues: CASSVSHRNGETQYF.

This clonotype was counted between two and nine times. The chain carries TRBV7-9 and TRBJ2-2, with a possible D match to TRBD2 (5 bases). The CDR3 totals 13 residues. Germline V lookup: CDR1 SEHNR, CDR2 FQNEAQ (reference sequence). The V end was cut by 5 bases, the J end by 6 bases, with 10 bases between. The CDR3 coding sequence is TGTGCCAGCAGCACACTAGAACCCGGGGAGCTGTTTTTT. Encoded protein: CASSTLEPGELFF. Variable domain in full (rest from reference TRBV7-9 and TRBJ2-2): DTGVSQNPRHKITKRGQNVTFRCDPISEHNRLYWYRQTLGQGPEFLTYFQNEAQLEKSRLLSDRFSAERPKGSFSTLEIQRTEQGDSAMYLCASSTLEPGELFFGEGSRLTVL.

The gene calls are TRBV7-2 and TRBJ2-3; 8 bases map to TRBD1. The length of the CDR3 is 16 residues. J was trimmed by 0 bases and V by 4 bases; bases with no gene match: 6. CDR1 is SGHTA and CDR2 is FQGNSA in the germline V gene. The CDR3 loop is CASSYQGQGSTDTQYF. The CDR3 nucleotides are TGTGCCAGCAGCTACCAAGGACAGGGAAGCACAGATACGCAGTATTTT.

This chain uses TRBV29-1 with TRBJ2-3; D not resolved. This CDR3 comprises 14 residues. The germline V gene encodes CDR1 SQVTM and CDR2 ANQGSEA. Trimming cost V 4 bases and J 0 bases, with 11 bases left between them. The CDR3, as DNA: TGCAGCGTTGCACCGACGATTAGCACAGATACGCAGTATTTT. Residues: CSVAPTISTDTQYF.

This clonotype was seen a handful of times. The chain is built from TRBV3-1 and TRBJ2-1, with D perhaps matching TRBD2 (5 bases). Germline V CDR1 and CDR2: LGHDT, YNNKEL (reference sequence). The CDR3 covers 15 residues. Between the trimmed V and J ends, which lost 4 bases and 6 bases, there was a span of 16 bases. CDR3: CASSPRRPPPNEQFF. As DNA, the CDR3 is TGTGCCAGCAGCCCCCGGAGGCCCCCCCCCAATGAGCAGTTCTTC.

This rearrangement joins TRBV11-2 to TRBJ1-2; TRBD1 is a possible D gene (5 bases). V was clipped by 4 bases and J by 6 bases, with 9 bases between them. CDR1 and CDR2 (germline): SGHAT, FQNNGV. CDR3 length: 12 residues. The CDR3, as DNA: TGTGCCAGCAGCTCCTCGGACAATGGCTACACCTTC. Amino acids: CASSSSDNGYTF.

This chain links TRBV6-1 with TRBJ2-7; the D call may be TRBD1 or TRBD2 (5 bases each). V lost 4 bases and J lost 4, with 11 bases in between. The CDR3 sequence is 13 residues long. The germline V gene has CDR1 MNHNS and CDR2 SASEGT. CDR3 in DNA: TGTGCCAGCAGTGTACCGGGACCGTACGAGCAGTACTTC. This encodes CASSVPGPYEQYF.

The rearrangement joins TRBV7-8 to TRBJ2-1, with 10 bases that match TRBD2. Germline V CDR1 and CDR2: SGHVS, FQNEAQ. V lost 4 bases to trimming and J lost 8 bases; unmatched junction nucleotides: 8. The CDR3 has 15 amino acids. The CDR3 protein is CASSSYLAGVHEQFF. The CDR3 bases are TGTGCCAGCAGCTCCTACCTAGCGGGAGTCCATGAGCAGTTCTTC. Full variable domain (rest looked up from reference TRBV7-8 and TRBJ2-1): GAGVSQSPRYKVAKRGQDVALRCDPISGHVSLFWYQQALGQGPEFLTYFQNEAQLDKSGLPSDRFFAERPEGSVSTLKIQRTQQEDSAVYLCASSSYLAGVHEQFFGPGTRLTVL.

This clonotype was observed a few times. The chain employs TRBV7-3 and TRBJ2-1; TRBD1 aligns across 11 bases. J gave up 5 bases and V 3 bases, and 3 bases lay outside the gene matches. This CDR3 spans 15 amino acids. Germline assignment: CDR1 SGHTA and CDR2 FQGTGA. CDR3 protein: CASSLDRGPHNEQFF. CDR3 nucleotides: TGTGCCAGCAGCTTGGACAGGGGGCCCCACAATGAGCAGTTCTTC.

The CDR3 loop reads CASSGSVWKLFF. The CDR3 nucleotides are TGTGCCAGCAGTGGTTCGGTATGGAAACTGTTTTTT. The J gene is TRBJ1-4, the V gene TRBV25-1; no firm D call. Trimming left V 4 bases short and J 11 bases short, with 11 bases between. The CDR3 is 12 residues long. Looked up from germline, CDR1 is MGHDK and CDR2 is SYGVNS.

V is TRBV5-1 and J is TRBJ1-6; the D is unclear. The length of the CDR3 is 14 residues. Looked up from germline, CDR1 is SGHRS and CDR2 is YFSETQ. The V end lost 0 bases, the J end lost 7 bases, and 8 bases lay between the germline ends. CDR3: CASSLDRNNSPLHF. The DNA of the CDR3 is TGCGCCAGCAGCTTGGACAGAAACAATTCACCCCTCCACTTT. Full variable domain (rest looked up from reference TRBV5-1 and TRBJ1-6): KAGVTQTPRYLIKTRGQQVTLSCSPISGHRSVSWYQQTPGQGLQFLFEYFSETQRNKGNFPGRFSGRQFSNSRSEMNVSTLELGDSALYLCASSLDRNNSPLHFGNGTRLTVT.

V is TRBV6-5 and J is TRBJ2-1, with a weak D call TRBD2 (5 bases). Trimming shortened V by 7 bases and J by 9 bases, and 19 bases separated the two germline ends. The length of the CDR3 is 14 residues. The germline gives CDR1 MNHEY, CDR2 SVGAGI. Here the CDR3 DNA reads TGTGCCAGCACTTCCGTCCCCCTAGCCACTGAGCAGTTCTTC. This codes for CASTSVPLATEQFF.

This clonotype was seen ten or more times. The gene calls are TRBV27 and TRBJ2-5; no clear D. Between the trimmed V and J ends, which lost 4 bases and 1 base, there was a span of 7 bases. CDR1 is MNHEY and CDR2 is SMNVEV in the germline V gene (reference sequence). CDR3 length equals 13 residues. The CDR3 loop is CASSSTFQETQYF. In DNA, the CDR3 is TGTGCCAGCAGTTCCACATTCCAAGAGACCCAGTACTTC.

The table lists this clonotype with a few counts. V is TRBV4-3 and J is TRBJ2-1; 12 nucleotides line up with TRBD2. Germline V CDR1 and CDR2: LGHNA, YSLEER. J was trimmed by 12 bases and V by 1 base; bases with no gene match: 7. This CDR3 spans 15 amino acids. As DNA, the CDR3 is TGCGCCAGCAGCCAAGCCCAGACTAGCGGGAGAGTGCAGTTCTTC. It yields the protein CASSQAQTSGRVQFF.

The chain recombines TRBV20-1 with TRBJ1-1; D remains unclear. The CDR3 spans 13 residues. The germline gives CDR1 DFQATT, CDR2 SNEGSKA (reference sequence). The V end lost 5 bases, the J end lost 10 bases, and 20 bases lay between the germline ends. CDR3 in DNA: TGCAGTGCTGATCTTACTCCCATGGCCGGAGCTTTCTTT. Its protein is CSADLTPMAGAFF.

The chain joins TRBV7-6 to TRBJ2-1, with TRBD2 identical over 7 bases. Losses at the gene ends were 5 bases for V and 7 bases for J; bases not matched to a gene: 17. The CDR3 runs to 17 residues. Germline V lookup: CDR1 SGHVS, CDR2 FNYEAQ. The CDR3 sequence is CASSARVTSRRGNEQFF. The CDR3 DNA sequence: TGTGCCAGCAGCGCGCGGGTGACTAGCAGGAGAGGGAATGAGCAGTTCTTC.

The chain combines TRBV6-4 with TRBJ2-7; D unresolved. CDR3 length equals 9 residues. CDR1 MRHNA and CDR2 SNTAGT come from the germline V gene. V was trimmed by 6 bases and J by 10 bases, leaving 7 bases between them. For the CDR3, the DNA is TGTGCCAGCAGAAAGTGTCAGTACTTC. Residues: CASRKCQYF.

This clonotype was observed a few times. The genes are TRBV25-1 and TRBJ2-7, with D tentatively TRBD1 or TRBD2 (5 bases each). Germline-derived CDR1 and CDR2 are MGHDK and SYGVNS. The CDR3 is 15 residues long. Between the trimmed V and J ends, which lost 8 bases and 3 bases, there was a span of 20 bases. As DNA, the CDR3 is TGTGCCAGCGGGGGTACAGAAAGTGGTAGCTACGAGCAGTACTTC. This codes for CASGGTESGSYEQYF.

J is TRBJ1-1 and V is TRBV29-1; 8 positions match TRBD1. The germline CDR1 and CDR2 sequences are SQVTM and ANQGSEA. This CDR3 has 11 amino acids. J lost 8 bases, V lost 4 bases, and 3 bases had no gene match. Here the CDR3 DNA reads TGCAGCGTTGTGGACAGGGAGGAAGCTTTCTTT. Protein product: CSVVDREEAFF.

The genes are TRBV7-9 and TRBJ2-1, with D possibly being TRBD2 (5 bases). The CDR3 totals 14 residues. V lost 0 bases to trimming and J lost 8 bases, with 11 bases between them. The germline V gene encodes CDR1 SEHNR and CDR2 FQNEAQ (reference sequence). CDR3 coding DNA: TGTGCCAGCAGCTTAGCATGGGAGACCGATGAGCAGTTCTTC. As protein: CASSLAWETDEQFF.

This clonotype occurred a few times. The genes are TRBV12-3 or TRBV12-4 and TRBJ1-2; a weak D match, TRBD1 (6 bases). CDR3 length: 14 amino acids. Trimming took off 2 bases at V and 7 bases at J, with 14 bases between the two ends. The CDR3 sequence: CASSLRAGAGGYTF. CDR3 coding DNA: TGTGCCAGCAGTTTACGGGCAGGGGCGGGTGGCTACACCTTC.

This clonotype showed up just a few times. The chain couples TRBV14 to TRBJ2-4, with 11 bases lining up with TRBD1. This CDR3 has 15 residues. Germline V lookup: CDR1 SGHDN, CDR2 FVKESK. V was pared by 6 bases and J by 7 bases, with 8 bases of the junction left unmatched. Here the CDR3 reads CASSYGQGARNIQYF. The CDR3 DNA sequence: TGTGCCAGCAGTTATGGACAGGGGGCTCGGAACATTCAGTACTTC.

This clonotype was seen more than once but under ten times. The chain couples TRBV29-1 to TRBJ2-7, with 14 bases aligning to TRBD2. CDR1 and CDR2 (germline): SQVTM, ANQGSEA. V dropped 7 bases and J dropped 1; count of bases not matched to a gene: 12. The CDR3 has 17 amino acids. The chain's CDR3 is CSAAPTSGRGGSYEQYF. The DNA for the CDR3 is TGCAGCGCTGCGCCGACTAGCGGGAGGGGTGGTTCCTACGAGCAGTACTTC.